Reported below is one TCR beta chain. The naive CD8 fraction comprised CD45RO-negative cells positively selected for CCR7 and excluded terminally differentiated effector memory CD45RA+ cells. This sample stems from a study of shared clonotypes between healthy human individuals. The data were produced by immunoSEQ multiplex PCR, yet TCRdb's version contains in-frame clones alone and is incomplete. The data hold approximately 1.9 million clones, with approximately 92% observed a single time. The CDR3 runs 17 residues. The junction had 8 bases not matched to a gene; V was cut back by 5 bases and J by 2 bases. Germline lookup yields CDR1 SEHNR and CDR2 FQNEAQ (reference sequence).

The sequenced material came from naive CD8+ T cells from PBMCs. The sequence was obtained from a man between 18 and 29 years old in good health. Some clones in this sample may be carry-over from other donors' samples. V gene TRBV7-9 combines with J gene TRBJ2-1; 11 bases agree with TRBD2. CDR3 DNA: TGTGCCAGCAGCAGCGGACTAGCGGGCCCGACCTACAATGAGCAGTTCTTC. It is translated as CASSSGLAGPTYNEQFF.